What follows describes a single TCR beta chain. Germline values: CDR1 SEHNR, CDR2 FQNEAQ (reference sequence). This CDR3 spans 18 amino acids. V shed 0 bases, J shed 3 bases, and the junction held 4 bases outside the gene matches. One Seattle source followed patients from active infection through their disease course. This record belongs to a study of blood T cell repertoires in COVID-19. As for the study in general: The United States, Italy and Spain provided the acute and convalescent COVID-19 samples. The analysed material was cDNA or gDNA that came from T cells, B-cell-depleted T cells, or PBMCs.

Per the authors' pipeline: Counts of nucleated cells, estimated from reference gene primer amplification, were obtained. The assay was immunoSEQ multiplex PCR, and TCRdb's table has in-frame clones only and misses some. For V, J and clone size, that table is used; D and trimming come from the DNA. The table shows over 400,000 clones, with about 89% occurring only once. The sequencing input was peripheral blood. The V call is TRBV7-9, the J call TRBJ2-1, with 14 positions matching TRBD2. The sequence derives from a woman aged 45-59 years with COVID-19, enrolled during active disease. CDR3 loop: CASSLAGLAGALYNEQFF. In DNA, the CDR3 is TGTGCCAGCAGCTTAGCGGGACTAGCGGGGGCACTCTACAATGAGCAGTTCTTC.